The 30 T cell receptor beta chains presented below share a single source sample, sequenced in a study of blood T cell repertoires in COVID-19. Sequenced by immunoSEQ multiplex PCR; TCRdb stores in-frame clones only, minus some. This sample has roughly 320,000 clones; about 90% occur once, and the top ten carry just under 6.5%. The sample taken for sequencing was peripheral blood. These receptors all stem from a woman aged 50 to 65 with COVID-19, enrolled during active disease.

The V call is TRBV19, the J call TRBJ1-2, with D tentatively TRBD1 (6 bases). Germline V gene sequence: CDR1 LNHDA, CDR2 SQIVND (reference sequence). Trimming took off 3 bases at V and 4 bases at J, with 18 bases between the two ends. CDR3 size: 16 residues. The CDR3 DNA follows: TGTGCCAGTAGTATCAAATTTACAGGGAGGGGCTATGGCTACACCTTC. As protein: CASSIKFTGRGYGYTF.

The chain uses TRBV24-1 and TRBJ2-1; 8 nucleotides line up with TRBD2. V dropped 4 bases and J dropped 4; count of bases not matched to a gene: 2. The CDR3 consists of 14 residues. The germline gives CDR1 KGHDR, CDR2 SFDVKD. The CDR3 nucleotides are TGTGCCACCAGTGACGGGGGGGGATACAATGAGCAGTTCTTC. Protein product: CATSDGGGYNEQFF.

This clone showed up just once. The chain couples TRBV12-3 or TRBV12-4 to TRBJ1-2, with D possibly matching TRBD1 (5 bases). Trimming cost V 5 bases and J 8 bases, with 15 bases left between them. This CDR3 contains 13 residues. In DNA, the CDR3 is TGTGCCAGCAGTCCGGGACTCGTCGGAGGCTACACCTTC. Translation gives CASSPGLVGGYTF.

This clone was observed a few times. The chain employs TRBV28 and TRBJ1-4, with TRBD1 matching 8 bases. Germline V CDR1 and CDR2: MDHEN, SYDVKM. Germline trimming cut 6 bases from V and 7 bases from J; bases unmatched to any gene: 13. CDR3 length: 16 residues. This chain's CDR3 is CASSPSPGGRSEKLFF. CDR3 nucleotide sequence: TGTGCCAGCAGCCCTTCCCCAGGGGGCAGGAGTGAAAAACTGTTTTTT.

The chain links TRBV5-1 to TRBJ2-1, with a weak D call TRBD1 (5 bases). V was shortened by 3 bases and J by 3 bases, with 10 bases between the two germline ends. From germline, CDR1 is SGHRS and CDR2 YFSETQ. This CDR3 region has 14 residues. The DNA of the CDR3 is TGCGCCAGCAGCTCGAGACAGAGCTACAATGAGCAGTTCTTC. Translated: CASSSRQSYNEQFF.

This chain connects TRBV13 to TRBJ1-1; TRBD1 might be the D (5 bases). The CDR3 extends over 13 amino acids. Germline V CDR1 and CDR2: PRHDT, FYEKMQ (reference sequence). V lost 2 bases and J lost 1, with 5 bases in between. The CDR3 coding sequence is TGTGCCAGCAGCTTACAGGGGAACACTGAAGCTTTCTTT. It specifies CASSLQGNTEAFF.

The V and J genes are TRBV5-1 and TRBJ2-2, with TRBD2 as a possible D gene (5 bases). The CDR3 extends over 12 amino acids. Germline CDR1 is SGHRS and CDR2 is YFSETQ. Between the trimmed V and J ends, which lost 7 bases and 7 bases, there was a span of 11 bases. The CDR3 here is CASREVYGELFF. CDR3 in DNA: TGCGCCAGCCGGGAAGTTTACGGGGAGCTGTTTTTT.

The chain joins TRBV6-5 to TRBJ2-1, with D perhaps matching TRBD2 (5 bases). The V end was cut by 2 bases, the J end by 10 bases, with 15 bases between. The CDR3 loop spans 14 amino acids. Germline CDR1 reads MNHEY; CDR2 reads SVGAGI. The CDR3 DNA reads TGTGCCAGCAGTTACAAGAGGGATGCAGGAGAGCAGTTCTTC. Translated, it gives CASSYKRDAGEQFF.

The chain couples TRBV10-3 to TRBJ1-1, with 7 bases identical to TRBD1. Germline V lookup: CDR1 ENHRY, CDR2 SYGVKD. V gave up 10 bases and J gave up 3 bases; unmatched junction bases: 2. This CDR3 is built from 11 residues. CDR3 DNA: TGTGCCACCACAGGGGACACTGAAGCTTTCTTT. Translation gives CATTGDTEAFF.

This clone occurred a few times. The chain links TRBV4-2 to TRBJ2-1; 7 bases match TRBD2. J was trimmed by 6 bases and V by 0 bases; bases with no gene match: 8. The germline CDR1 and CDR2 sequences are LGHNA and YNFKEQ. The CDR3 has 16 amino acids. The CDR3 DNA reads as TGTGCCAGCAGCCAAGATTGGGGCGGGAGCCGCAATGAGCAGTTCTTC. It specifies CASSQDWGGSRNEQFF.

The chain carries TRBV11-3 and TRBJ2-1, with 7 bases fitting TRBD1. The CDR3 loop spans 14 amino acids. V lost 5 bases and J lost 4; bases outside the gene matches: 5. Per germline, CDR1 SGHNT and CDR2 YENEEA. The CDR3 sequence is CASSKGQEYNEQFF. The CDR3 nucleotides read TGTGCCAGCAGCAAAGGACAGGAGTACAATGAGCAGTTCTTC. Based on the CDR3 plus reference TRBV11-3 and TRBJ2-1, the full variable domain is EAGVVQSPRYKIIEKKQPVAFWCNPISGHNTLYWYLQNLGQGPELLIRYENEEAVDDSQLPKDRFSAERLKGVDSTLKIQPAELGDSAVYLCASSKGQEYNEQFFGPGTRLTVL.

This chain connects TRBV7-9 to TRBJ1-5; D not resolved. Germline loops: CDR1 SEHNR, CDR2 FQNEAQ (reference sequence). V dropped 1 base and J dropped 2 bases, with 15 bases sitting between them. This CDR3 is built from 17 residues. The CDR3 loop reads CASSLEELRSGNQPQHF. CDR3 DNA: TGTGCCAGCAGCTTAGAAGAGCTTCGGTCTGGCAATCAGCCCCAGCATTTT.

The CDR3 loop is CASRLLLANTGELFF. CDR3 coding DNA: TGCGCCAGCAGACTACTACTAGCGAACACCGGGGAGCTGTTTTTT. The V call is TRBV5-1, the J call TRBJ2-2, with D possibly matching TRBD2 (5 bases). This CDR3 spans 15 amino acids. Germline V gene lookup returns CDR1 SGHRS and CDR2 YFSETQ. The V and J ends lost 5 bases and 0 bases respectively, with 11 bases between them.

The chain is built from TRBV7-9 and TRBJ2-7; D perhaps matches TRBD1 (6 bases). Germline V gives CDR1 SEHNR, CDR2 FQNEAQ (reference sequence). The V gene lost 2 bases and the J gene lost 1 base, with 9 bases spanning the gap. This CDR3 contains 14 residues. CDR3: CASSLRQESYEQYF. The CDR3 DNA reads as TGTGCCAGCAGCTTACGACAGGAGTCCTACGAGCAGTACTTC.

This chain links TRBV14 with TRBJ2-2; TRBD2 matches 8 bases. V lost 2 bases to trimming and J lost 8 bases; unmatched junction nucleotides: 19. The CDR3 covers 19 residues. CDR1 SGHDN and CDR2 FVKESK come from the germline V gene. This CDR3 reads CASSQSLGLAGWSSGELFF. CDR3 nucleotides: TGTGCCAGCAGCCAATCCCTTGGATTAGCGGGATGGTCATCGGGGGAGCTGTTTTTT.

The chain recombines TRBV4-1 with TRBJ2-1; TRBD2 matches 11 bases. Per germline, CDR1 MGHRA and CDR2 YSYEKL. The ends lost 5 bases at V and 4 bases at J; junction bases unmatched: 4. This CDR3 has 15 amino acids. The CDR3 sequence is CASSTTSGGYNEQFF. The CDR3 region has the DNA TGCGCCAGCAGCACCACTAGCGGGGGATACAATGAGCAGTTCTTC.

V and J are TRBV4-1 and TRBJ1-6, with 8 bases matching TRBD1. The germline V gene has CDR1 MGHRA and CDR2 YSYEKL. This CDR3 has 15 amino acids. V trimming: 3 bases; J trimming: 6 bases; junction bases outside the gene matches: 4. The CDR3 loop reads CASSQGQAFNSPLHF. The CDR3 nucleotides are TGCGCCAGCAGCCAGGGACAGGCGTTTAATTCACCCCTCCACTTT.

The chain employs TRBV29-1 and TRBJ1-1; D ambiguous. CDR1 and CDR2 (germline): SQVTM, ANQGSEA. V shed 5 bases and J shed 0 bases, with 13 bases lying between them. The CDR3 has 14 amino acids. The chain's CDR3 is CSVWQGRMNTEAFF. The CDR3, as DNA: TGCAGCGTTTGGCAAGGGAGGATGAACACTGAAGCTTTCTTT. The complete variable domain, with remaining parts taken from reference TRBV29-1 and TRBJ1-1, reads SAVISQKPSRDICQRGTSLTIQCQVDSQVTMMFWYRQQPGQSLTLIATANQGSEATYESGFVIDKFPISRPNLTFSTLTVSNMSPEDSSIYLCSVWQGRMNTEAFFGQGTRLTVV.

The chain recombines TRBV4-3 with TRBJ2-3, with 9 nucleotides matching TRBD2. Germline CDR1 is LGHNA and CDR2 is YSLEER. Trimming removed 1 base from V and 2 bases from J; junction bases left unmatched: 4. The CDR3 sequence is 16 residues long. This CDR3 reads CASSQGLAGLTDTQYF. CDR3 in DNA: TGCGCCAGCAGCCAAGGGCTAGCGGGACTCACAGATACGCAGTATTTT.

V usage is TRBV30 and J usage is TRBJ2-3; the match to TRBD1 covers 9 bases. The CDR3 is 15 amino acids. J was trimmed by 3 bases and V by 1 base; bases with no gene match: 5. Germline V gives CDR1 GTSNPN, CDR2 SVGIG (reference sequence). CDR3 sequence (DNA): TGTGCCTGGAGTGCCGGGACAGGGAGTACAGATACGCAGTATTTT. This translates into CAWSAGTGSTDTQYF.

The chain employs TRBV10-3 and TRBJ1-1; 11 nucleotides line up with TRBD1. Trimming cost V 10 bases and J 1 base; bases outside gene matches: 5. Germline V CDR1 and CDR2: ENHRY, SYGVKD. The CDR3 totals 14 residues. The CDR3 is CATSDRGQNTEAFF. The CDR3 DNA reads as TGTGCCACCTCGGACAGGGGGCAGAACACTGAAGCTTTCTTT.

The rearrangement joins TRBV5-1 to TRBJ2-2, with a tentative D call TRBD2 (5 bases). Deletions cut 4 bases from V and 1 base from J, with 8 bases between. Germline loops: CDR1 SGHRS, CDR2 YFSETQ. The CDR3 is 14 residues long. CDR3 sequence (DNA): TGCGCCAGCAGCCCGAGCGGGAACACCGGGGAGCTGTTTTTT. Protein: CASSPSGNTGELFF.

The chain couples TRBV30 to TRBJ2-7; 12 nucleotides agree with TRBD2. The germline CDR1 and CDR2 sequences are GTSNPN and SVGIG (reference sequence). This CDR3 has 15 amino acids. J was trimmed by 2 bases and V by 2 bases; bases with no gene match: 4. The CDR3 DNA sequence: TGTGCCTGGAGTCCGCGACTAGCGGGGGCCTACGAGCAGTACTTC. This encodes CAWSPRLAGAYEQYF.

This chain connects TRBV12-5 to TRBJ2-7; 8 bases are a match to TRBD1. The CDR3 loop spans 14 amino acids. V dropped 6 bases and J dropped 3; count of bases not matched to a gene: 7. Germline CDR1 LGHNT, CDR2 FRNRAP. The CDR3 loop is CASGDRGSLYEQYF. In nucleotides, the CDR3 is TGTGCTAGTGGCGACAGGGGATCTCTCTACGAGCAGTACTTC.

The V gene is TRBV10-3, the J gene TRBJ2-7, with 7 bases matching TRBD2. This CDR3 comprises 14 residues. V was clipped by 2 bases and J by 3 bases; unmatched bases: 4. From germline, CDR1 is ENHRY and CDR2 SYGVKD. CDR3 loop: CAISEVGRFYEQYF. DNA of the CDR3: TGTGCCATCAGTGAGGTCGGGAGGTTCTACGAGCAGTACTTC.

The chain's CDR3 is CASRPGGTNTGELFF. The CDR3 region has the DNA TGTGCCAGCAGACCAGGGGGAACTAACACCGGGGAGCTGTTTTTT. The J gene is TRBJ2-2, the V gene TRBV5-4, with 7 positions matching TRBD1. This CDR3 region has 15 residues. Germline V CDR1 and CDR2: SGHNT, YYREEE (reference sequence). After removal of 5 bases from V and 2 bases from J, the junction contained 6 bases not matched to a gene.

This clone has only one observation. This chain uses TRBV6-1 with TRBJ1-2; D is unresolved. Germline V gene lookup returns CDR1 MNHNS and CDR2 SASEGT. The CDR3 has 18 amino acids. Between the trimmed V and J ends, which lost 3 bases and 2 bases, there was a span of 22 bases. CDR3 bases: TGTGCCAGCAGTGATCAGGTCCCCGCCCGGACTCCAAACTATGGCTACACCTTC. Translated, it gives CASSDQVPARTPNYGYTF.

This clone is a singleton in its sample. The chain employs TRBV4-2 and TRBJ1-4, with TRBD1 identical over 9 bases. The V and J ends lost 4 bases and 5 bases, in that order; junction bases with no gene match: 2. Germline CDR1 is LGHNA and CDR2 is YNFKEQ. This CDR3 is built from 14 residues. As DNA, the CDR3 is TGTGCCAGCAGCCCGGGACAGGGAAATGAAAAACTGTTTTTT. As protein: CASSPGQGNEKLFF.

This chain joins TRBV11-2 and TRBJ1-2, with a tentative D call TRBD1 (6 bases). The V gene's germline CDR1 is SGHAT and CDR2 FQNNGV. Trimming stripped 5 bases from V and 1 base from J, with 17 bases between. The length of the CDR3 is 16 residues. The CDR3 region is CASSTPRQVRNYGYTF. CDR3 DNA: TGTGCCAGCAGCACCCCCCGACAGGTGCGTAACTATGGCTACACCTTC.

The chain joins TRBV5-1 to TRBJ2-7; D is possibly TRBD2 (5 bases). The CDR3 is made up of 15 amino acids. Between the trimmed V and J ends, which lost 4 bases and 0 bases, there was a span of 14 bases. The V gene's germline CDR1 is SGHRS and CDR2 YFSETQ. DNA of the CDR3: TGCGCCAGCAGCCAGAGTTTCGGGGTCTCCTACGAGCAGTACTTC. Protein product: CASSQSFGVSYEQYF.